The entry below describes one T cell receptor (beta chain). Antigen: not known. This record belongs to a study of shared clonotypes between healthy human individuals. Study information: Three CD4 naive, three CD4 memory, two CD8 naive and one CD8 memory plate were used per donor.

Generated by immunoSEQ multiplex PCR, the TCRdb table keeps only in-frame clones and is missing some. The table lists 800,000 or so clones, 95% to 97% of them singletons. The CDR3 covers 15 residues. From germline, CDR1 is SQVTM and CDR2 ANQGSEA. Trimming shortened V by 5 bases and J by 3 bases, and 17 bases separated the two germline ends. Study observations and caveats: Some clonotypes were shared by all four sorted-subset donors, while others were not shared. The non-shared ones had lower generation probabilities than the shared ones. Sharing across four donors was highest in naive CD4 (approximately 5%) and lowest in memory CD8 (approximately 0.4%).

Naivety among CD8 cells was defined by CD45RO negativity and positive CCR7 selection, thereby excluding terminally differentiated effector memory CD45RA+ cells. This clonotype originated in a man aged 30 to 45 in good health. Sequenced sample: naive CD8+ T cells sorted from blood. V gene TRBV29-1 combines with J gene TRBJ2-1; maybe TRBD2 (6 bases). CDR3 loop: CSVYRGNSFYNEQFF. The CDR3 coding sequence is TGCAGCGTTTATCGGGGGAACTCCTTCTACAATGAGCAGTTCTTC.